The rows below give T cell receptor beta chains drawn from one sample of a study of blood T cell repertoires in COVID-19. The method was immunoSEQ multiplex PCR; TCRdb's version includes in-frame clones alone and lacks a portion of them. In the table there are some 120,000 clones, about 85% of which are singletons. Sequencing used peripheral blood. Receptor source: a man in his forties with acute or convalescent COVID-19. The CDR3 runs from the conserved cysteine through the conserved F or W. The order of the fields is clone size, J gene, D gene, V gene, CDR3 protein, CDR3 DNA. D genes are given only for firm matches. Expanded clones are given a class, and other clones once, few, many or no size at all.

few	TRBJ2-1	TRBD2	TRBV4-1	CASSQRTSGIFNEQFF	TGCGCCAGCAGCCAGAGGACTAGCGGGATTTTCAATGAGCAGTTCTTC
NA	TRBJ2-7	NA	TRBV9	CASSPFEASSYEQYF	TGTGCCAGCAGCCCCTTTGAGGCGTCCTCCTACGAGCAGTACTTC
NA	TRBJ1-4	NA	TRBV4-1	CASSQAFGGANEKLFF	TGCGCCAGCAGCCAAGCGTTTGGGGGGGCTAATGAAAAACTGTTTTTT
NA	TRBJ2-7	TRBD1	TRBV19	CASSKSGTGYEQYF	TGTGCCAGTAGTAAATCCGGGACAGGCTACGAGCAGTACTTC
once	TRBJ1-2	NA	TRBV2	CASSENHRDYGYTF	TGTGCCAGCAGTGAAAATCACAGGGACTATGGCTACACCTTC
NA	TRBJ1-2	NA	TRBV5-4	CASRTDLYMGDYTF	TGTGCCAGCAGGACGGACTTATATATGGGAGACTACACCTTC
NA	TRBJ2-2	NA	TRBV12-3/TRBV12-4	CASSPGPGGELFF	TGTGCCAGCAGTCCAGGACCGGGAGGGGAGCTGTTTTTT
NA	TRBJ1-2	NA	TRBV30	CAWSINPAIGYTF	TGTGCCTGGAGCATTAACCCCGCTATTGGCTACACCTTC
NA	TRBJ2-7	TRBD2	TRBV5-4	CASSLFSGDSYEQYF	TGTGCCAGCAGCTTATTTAGCGGGGACTCCTACGAGCAGTACTTC
NA	TRBJ2-2	TRBD1	TRBV5-1	CASSLLGTGGTGELFF	TGCGCCAGCAGCTTGTTGGGGACAGGGGGCACCGGGGAGCTGTTTTTT
NA	TRBJ2-5	TRBD1	TRBV27	CASRERQGPGTQYF	TGTGCCAGCAGGGAAAGACAGGGGCCGGGGACCCAGTACTTC
NA	TRBJ1-3	NA	TRBV7-9	CASSLAGETIYF	TGTGCCAGCAGCTTAGCGGGAGAAACCATATATTTT
NA	TRBJ2-7	NA	TRBV9	CASSVAGDWLNEQYF	TGTGCCAGCAGCGTAGCTGGGGACTGGTTGAACGAGCAGTACTTC
NA	TRBJ1-3	TRBD1	TRBV7-9	CASSSQGASGNTIYF	TGTGCCAGCAGCTCTCAGGGGGCGAGTGGAAACACCATATATTTT
NA	TRBJ1-2	TRBD1	TRBV5-8	CASSSGQVFGGYTF	TGTGCCAGCAGCTCGGGACAGGTCTTCGGGGGCTACACCTTC
NA	TRBJ1-4	NA	TRBV12-3/TRBV12-4	CASSWAGRGKLFF	TGTGCCAGCAGTTGGGCAGGACGGGGGAAACTGTTTTTT